This T cell receptor (beta chain) was sequenced in a study of human T cells and chemical hapten exposure. Turning to the study itself: TCR yields per sample varied mostly from small pooled library volume differences.

In TCRdb, the RACE reads were re-called with MiXCR into one record per CDR3 protein. The sample carries around 190,000 distinct CDR3 sequences, about a fifth recorded once. The CDR3 is made up of 15 amino acids. V was trimmed by 7 bases and J by 2 bases, leaving 17 bases between them. CDR1 is LNHDA and CDR2 is SQIVND in the germline V gene (reference sequence). Time point meaning: patch test 1, 2 weeks after DPC sensitization. As to treatment: therapeutic diphenylcyclopropenone sensitization with weekly scalp DPC. The starting material, unfractionated whole blood, was used for total RNA extraction. The rearrangement uses TRBV19 and TRBJ2-5; possibly TRBD1 or TRBD2 for D (5 bases each). The sequence was collected from a woman aged 45-60 years with alopecia areata. Some clones in this sample may be carry-over from other donors' samples. This material consisted of whole blood, taken in connection with sensitization to the hapten diphenylcyclopropenone (DPC). Here the CDR3 DNA reads TGTGCCAGTAAAGGGTCGGGGCAGTCACAAGAGACCCAGTACTTC. As protein: CASKGSGQSQETQYF.